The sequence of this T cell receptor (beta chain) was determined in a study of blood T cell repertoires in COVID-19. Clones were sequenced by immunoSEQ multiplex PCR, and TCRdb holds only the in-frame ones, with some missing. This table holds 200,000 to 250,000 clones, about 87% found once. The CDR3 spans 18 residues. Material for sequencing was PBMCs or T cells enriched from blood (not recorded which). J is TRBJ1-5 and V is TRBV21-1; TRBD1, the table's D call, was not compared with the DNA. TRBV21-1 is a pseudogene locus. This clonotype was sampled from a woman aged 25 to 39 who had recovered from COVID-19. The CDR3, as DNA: TGTGCCAGCAGCAAAGAAAACCCGGACAGGGGAGGTAATCAGCCCCAGCATTTT. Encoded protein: CASSKENPDRGGNQPQHF.